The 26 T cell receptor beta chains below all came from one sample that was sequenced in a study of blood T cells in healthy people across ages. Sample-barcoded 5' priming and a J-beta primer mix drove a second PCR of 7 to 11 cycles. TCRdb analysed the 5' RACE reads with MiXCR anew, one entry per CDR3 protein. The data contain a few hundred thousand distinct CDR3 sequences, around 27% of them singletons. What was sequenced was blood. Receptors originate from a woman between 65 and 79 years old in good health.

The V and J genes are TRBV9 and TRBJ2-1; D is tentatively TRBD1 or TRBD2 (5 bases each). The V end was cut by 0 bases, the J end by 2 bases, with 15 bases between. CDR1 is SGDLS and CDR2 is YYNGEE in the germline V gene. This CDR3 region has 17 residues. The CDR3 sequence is CASSVGGKAETYNEQFF. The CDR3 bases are TGTGCCAGCAGCGTAGGGGGGAAAGCGGAGACCTACAATGAGCAGTTCTTC.

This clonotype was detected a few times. The CDR3 DNA reads as TGCAGTGCTGGACTGGAGGTTTTAGATGAGCAGTTCTTC. It yields the protein CSAGLEVLDEQFF. The gene calls are TRBV20-1 and TRBJ2-1; maybe TRBD2 (5 bases). The length of the CDR3 is 13 residues. Per germline, CDR1 DFQATT and CDR2 SNEGSKA (reference sequence). V gave up 5 bases and J gave up 8 bases, with 16 bases separating them.

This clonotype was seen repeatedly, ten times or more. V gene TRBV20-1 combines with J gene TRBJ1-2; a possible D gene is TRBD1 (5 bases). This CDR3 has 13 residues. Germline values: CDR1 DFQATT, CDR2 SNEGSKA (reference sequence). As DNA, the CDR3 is TGCATATGTCCCTCTGACAGTAACTATGGCTACACCTTC. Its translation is CICPSDSNYGYTF.

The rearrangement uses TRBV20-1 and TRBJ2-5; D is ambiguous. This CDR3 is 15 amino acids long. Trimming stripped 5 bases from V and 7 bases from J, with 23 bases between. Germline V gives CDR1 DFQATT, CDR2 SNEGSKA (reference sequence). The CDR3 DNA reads TGCAGTGCTCCCTATGGTAGAGCCACTTTAGGGACCCAGTACTTC. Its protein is CSAPYGRATLGTQYF.

CDR3 DNA: TGCGCCAGCAGTCCGGACAGGTTTTTTGAAGCTTTCTTT. This translates into CASSPDRFFEAFF. The chain links TRBV5-1 to TRBJ1-1, with 7 bases lining up with TRBD1. The CDR3 is 13 amino acids. J was trimmed by 7 bases and V by 5 bases; bases with no gene match: 8. Germline CDR1 SGHRS, CDR2 YFSETQ.

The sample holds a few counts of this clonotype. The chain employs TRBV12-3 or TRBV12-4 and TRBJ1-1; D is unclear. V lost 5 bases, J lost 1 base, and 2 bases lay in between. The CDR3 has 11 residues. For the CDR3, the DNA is TGTGCCAGCAGTCCGAACACTGAAGCTTTCTTT. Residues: CASSPNTEAFF.

The CDR3 DNA is TGTGCCAGCAGCCAAGATCGAGGGGGGAGCATTCAGTACTTC. This encodes CASSQDRGGSIQYF. V is TRBV4-2 and J is TRBJ2-4; D might be TRBD1 or TRBD2, each matching 6 bases. The V gene's germline CDR1 is LGHNA and CDR2 YNFKEQ. This CDR3 is 14 amino acids long. V was trimmed by 0 bases and J by 9 bases, leaving 12 bases between them.

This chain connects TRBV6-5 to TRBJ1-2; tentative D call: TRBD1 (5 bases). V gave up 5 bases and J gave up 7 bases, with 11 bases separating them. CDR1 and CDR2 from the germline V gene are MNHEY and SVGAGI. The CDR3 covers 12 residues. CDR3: CASSTRVGGYTF. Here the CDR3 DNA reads TGTGCCAGCAGTACCAGGGTGGGTGGCTACACCTTC.

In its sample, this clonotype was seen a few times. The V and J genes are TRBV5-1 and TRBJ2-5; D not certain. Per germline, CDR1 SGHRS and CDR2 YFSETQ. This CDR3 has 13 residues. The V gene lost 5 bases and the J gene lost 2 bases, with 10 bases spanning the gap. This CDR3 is CASRWQKQETQYF. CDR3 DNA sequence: TGCGCCAGCAGATGGCAGAAGCAAGAGACCCAGTACTTC.

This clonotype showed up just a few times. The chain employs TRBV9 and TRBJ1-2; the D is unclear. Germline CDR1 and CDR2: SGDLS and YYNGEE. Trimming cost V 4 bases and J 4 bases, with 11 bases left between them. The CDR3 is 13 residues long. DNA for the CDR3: TGTGCCAGCAGCCTAGACGGTAGCTATGGCTACACCTTC. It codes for CASSLDGSYGYTF.

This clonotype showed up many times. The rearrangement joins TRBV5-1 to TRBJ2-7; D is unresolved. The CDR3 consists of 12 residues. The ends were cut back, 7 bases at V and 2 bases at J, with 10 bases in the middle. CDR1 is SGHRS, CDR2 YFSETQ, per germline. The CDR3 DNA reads TGCGCCAGCTCCGCGAGTACCTACGAGCAGTACTTC. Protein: CASSASTYEQYF.

CDR3 region: CASSQLGPLGEKLFF. As DNA, the CDR3 is TGTGCCAGCAGCCAATTGGGCCCCCTGGGGGAAAAACTGTTTTTT. This chain links TRBV14 with TRBJ1-4, with unresolved D. Looked up from germline, CDR1 is SGHDN and CDR2 is FVKESK. The CDR3 runs 15 residues. V dropped 2 bases and J dropped 8 bases, with 15 bases sitting between them.

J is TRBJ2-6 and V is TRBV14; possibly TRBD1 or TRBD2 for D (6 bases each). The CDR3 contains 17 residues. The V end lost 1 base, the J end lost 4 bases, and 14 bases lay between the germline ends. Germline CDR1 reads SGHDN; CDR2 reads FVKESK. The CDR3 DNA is TGTGCCAGCAGCCAAGGCTTGGGGGGCGGAGGGGCCAACGTCCTGACTTTC. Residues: CASSQGLGGGGANVLTF.

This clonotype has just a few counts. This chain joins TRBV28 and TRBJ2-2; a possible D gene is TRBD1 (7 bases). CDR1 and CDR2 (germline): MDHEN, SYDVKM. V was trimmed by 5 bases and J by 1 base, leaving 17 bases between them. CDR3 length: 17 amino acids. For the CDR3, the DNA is TGTGCCAGCAGTACCCAGGAGGGACAGCGGAACACCGGGGAGCTGTTTTTT. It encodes CASSTQEGQRNTGELFF.

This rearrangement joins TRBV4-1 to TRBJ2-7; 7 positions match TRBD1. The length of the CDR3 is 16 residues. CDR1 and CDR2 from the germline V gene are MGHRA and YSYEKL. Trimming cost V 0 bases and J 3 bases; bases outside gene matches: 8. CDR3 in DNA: TGCGCCAGCAGCCAAGAGAGGGGGCCAGGCTACTACGAGCAGTACTTC. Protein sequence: CASSQERGPGYYEQYF.

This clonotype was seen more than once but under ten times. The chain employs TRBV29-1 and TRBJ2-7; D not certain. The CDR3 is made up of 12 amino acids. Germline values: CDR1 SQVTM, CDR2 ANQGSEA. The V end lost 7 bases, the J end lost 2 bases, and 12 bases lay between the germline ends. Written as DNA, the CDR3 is TGCAGCGCCTTGGGATCTACCTACGAGCAGTACTTC. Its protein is CSALGSTYEQYF.

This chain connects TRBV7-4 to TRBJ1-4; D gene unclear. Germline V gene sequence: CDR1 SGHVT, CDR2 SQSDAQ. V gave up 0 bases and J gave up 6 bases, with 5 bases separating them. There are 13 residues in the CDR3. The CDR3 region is CASSLALDEKLFF. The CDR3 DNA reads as TGTGCCAGCAGCTTAGCCCTTGATGAAAAACTGTTTTTT.

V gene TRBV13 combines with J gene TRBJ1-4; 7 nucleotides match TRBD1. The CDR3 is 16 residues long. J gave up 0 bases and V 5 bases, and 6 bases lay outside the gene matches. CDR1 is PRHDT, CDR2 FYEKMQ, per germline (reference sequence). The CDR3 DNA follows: TGTGCCAGCAGCCTCCTCGGGACAGCAACTAATGAAAAACTGTTTTTT. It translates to CASSLLGTATNEKLFF.

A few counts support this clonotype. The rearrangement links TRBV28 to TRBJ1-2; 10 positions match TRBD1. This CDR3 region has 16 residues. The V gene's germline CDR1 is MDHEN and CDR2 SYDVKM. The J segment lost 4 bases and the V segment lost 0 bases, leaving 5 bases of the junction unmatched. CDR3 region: CASSLWGQGKGYGYTF. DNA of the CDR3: TGTGCCAGCAGTTTATGGGGACAGGGGAAGGGCTATGGCTACACCTTC.

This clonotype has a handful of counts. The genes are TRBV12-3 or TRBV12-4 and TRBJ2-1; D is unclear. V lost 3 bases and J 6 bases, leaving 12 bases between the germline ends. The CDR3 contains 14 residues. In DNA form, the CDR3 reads TGTGCCAGCAGTTTCTCCGGAAAGGGCAATGAGCAGTTCTTC. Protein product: CASSFSGKGNEQFF.

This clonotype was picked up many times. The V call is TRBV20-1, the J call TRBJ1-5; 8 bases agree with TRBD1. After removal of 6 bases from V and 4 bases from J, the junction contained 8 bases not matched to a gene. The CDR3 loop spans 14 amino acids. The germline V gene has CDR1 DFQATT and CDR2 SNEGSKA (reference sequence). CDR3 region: CSAGTGGGNQPQHF. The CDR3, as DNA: TGCAGTGCGGGGACAGGTGGGGGGAATCAGCCCCAGCATTTT.

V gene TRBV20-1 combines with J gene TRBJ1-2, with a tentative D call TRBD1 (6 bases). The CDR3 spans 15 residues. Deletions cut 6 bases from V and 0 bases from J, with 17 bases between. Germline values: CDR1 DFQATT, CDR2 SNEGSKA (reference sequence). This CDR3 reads CSAKAGQLANYGYTF. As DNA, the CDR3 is TGCAGTGCCAAGGCAGGACAGCTTGCTAACTATGGCTACACCTTC.

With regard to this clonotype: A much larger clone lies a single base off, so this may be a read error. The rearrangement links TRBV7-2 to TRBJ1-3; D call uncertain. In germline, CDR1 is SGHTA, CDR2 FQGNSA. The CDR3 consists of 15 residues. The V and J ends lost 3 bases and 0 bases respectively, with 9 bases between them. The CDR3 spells CASSFRPNSGNTIYF. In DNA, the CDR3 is TGTGCCAGCAGCTTCAGACCGAACTCTGGAAACACCATATATTTT.

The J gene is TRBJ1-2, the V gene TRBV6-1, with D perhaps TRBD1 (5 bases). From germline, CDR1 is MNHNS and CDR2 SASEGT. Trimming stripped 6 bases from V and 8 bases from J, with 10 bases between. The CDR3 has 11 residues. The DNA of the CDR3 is TGTGCCAGCAGAGTTGGGGGAGGCTACACCTTC. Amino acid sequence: CASRVGGGYTF.

CDR3 protein: CASSQAIGEGYGYTF. DNA of the CDR3: TGCGCCAGCAGCCAGGCCATCGGGGAGGGCTATGGCTACACCTTC. The rearrangement joins TRBV4-1 to TRBJ1-2; D call uncertain. V lost 3 bases, J lost 4 bases, and 15 bases lay in between. Germline lookup yields CDR1 MGHRA and CDR2 YSYEKL. This CDR3 is 15 amino acids long.

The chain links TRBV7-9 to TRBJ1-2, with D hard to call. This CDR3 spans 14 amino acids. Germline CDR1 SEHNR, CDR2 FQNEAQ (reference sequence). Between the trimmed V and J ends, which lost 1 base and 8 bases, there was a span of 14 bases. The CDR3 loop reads CASSLDPGSPGYTF. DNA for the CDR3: TGTGCCAGCAGCTTAGACCCCGGATCGCCGGGCTACACCTTC.